These T cell receptor beta chains were read from a single sample in a study of blood T cell repertoires in COVID-19. The protocol was immunoSEQ multiplex PCR, while the TCRdb copy is restricted to in-frame clones and leaves out a portion. This sample yields about 180,000 clones, of which approximately 83% are seen a single time; over 2.5% belongs to the top ten. The sequencing sample was made of peripheral blood. All receptors come from a man in his 60s with acute or convalescent COVID-19. The CDR3 runs from the conserved cysteine through the conserved F or W. A D gene is named only where the DNA matches it firmly. The listing skips clone size in some rows; elsewhere it reads once, few, many or a size class.

j_call d_call v_call cdr3_length clone_size cdr3_nt cdr3_aa
TRBJ1-3 TRBD1 TRBV27 15 - TGTGCCAGCAGGGCGGGGACAGTCTCTGGAAACACCATATATTTT CASRAGTVSGNTIYF
TRBJ2-1 - TRBV21-1 20 - TGTGCCAGCATCATATATCCCAAAATGTGGGCGGGAGTATCCTACAATGAGCAGTTCTTC CASIIYPKMWAGVSYNEQFF
TRBJ2-2 - TRBV11-2 15 - TGTGCCAGCAGTCACGTAACATTATGGACCGGGGAGCTGTTTTTT CASSHVTLWTGELFF
TRBJ2-5 - TRBV18 17 - TGTGCCAGCTCACCAAGACAGGCGGACAACTTACAAGAGACCCAGTACTTC CASSPRQADNLQETQYF
TRBJ2-7 TRBD2 TRBV6-2/TRBV6-3 16 - TGTGCCAGCAGTTTTGCGGCGGGAGCCCATTCCTACGAGCAGTACTTC CASSFAAGAHSYEQYF
TRBJ2-1 - TRBV27 13 - TGTGCCAGCAGTTTGTGGGACTCTAATGAGCAGTTCTTC CASSLWDSNEQFF
TRBJ1-2 - TRBV7-2 15 once TGTGCCAGCAGCCCTAGGGGGGGGGTAGACTATGGCTACACCTTC CASSPRGGVDYGYTF
TRBJ1-2 - TRBV27 13 - TGTGCCAGCGCGGGCGGTGCTAACTATGGCTACACCTTC CASAGGANYGYTF
TRBJ1-1 - TRBV28 11 - TGTGCCAGCGAGTTGAACACTGAAGCTTTCTTT CASELNTEAFF
TRBJ1-4 - TRBV19 17 - TGTGCCAGTAGTATACTTTCCAGGCTTGCAACTAATGAAAAACTGTTTTTT CASSILSRLATNEKLFF
TRBJ2-7 TRBD1 TRBV28 13 - TGTGCCAGCAGCGGGACAGAAACCTACGAGCAGTACTTC CASSGTETYEQYF
TRBJ1-5 TRBD1 TRBV27 17 - TGTGCCAGCAGTCCCCTACTGACAGGGTATAGCAATCAGCCCCAGCATTTT CASSPLLTGYSNQPQHF
TRBJ2-7 TRBD2 TRBV30 15 once TGTGCCTGGAGTCACTCTAGCGGGCTCTCCTACGAGCAGTACTTC CAWSHSSGLSYEQYF
TRBJ1-2 TRBD1 TRBV6-5 14 - TGTGCCAGCAGTTACTCCGGGACAGGGGGCGGCTACACCTTC CASSYSGTGGGYTF
TRBJ1-4 - TRBV6-5 12 few TGTGCCAGCAGCACAGGGAGTGAAAAACTGTTTTTT CASSTGSEKLFF
TRBJ2-1 - TRBV3-1/TRBV3-2 19 - TGTGCCAGCAGCCAAGATCCTGGTACACGAGGTCGTACCTACAATGAGCAGTTCTTC CASSQDPGTRGRTYNEQFF